A selection of T cell receptor beta chains follows, all from one sample in a study of blood T cell repertoires in COVID-19. Clones were read by immunoSEQ multiplex PCR, and TCRdb kept only the in-frame ones, dropping some. Here the sample spans under 200,000 clones, over 70% being singletons. Sequenced sample: PBMCs or T cells enriched from blood (not recorded which). The origin of the receptors is a woman aged 60-75 years who had recovered from COVID-19. Each CDR3 is given without its conserved first and last residue. A D gene is named only where the DNA matches it firmly.

V gene	J gene	D gene	CDR3 protein
TRBV9	TRBJ2-5	TRBD2	ASSPGTSAETQY
TRBV7-7	TRBJ2-2	-	ASSLSHAVNTGELF
TRBV5-1	TRBJ1-4	-	ASSLTGGPSEKLF
TRBV28	TRBJ2-7	-	ASSLWLARYEQY
TRBV4-2	TRBJ1-5	-	ASSQELTGGQPQH
TRBV5-1	TRBJ1-6	-	ASSSGTNNSPLH
TRBV9	TRBJ1-6	TRBD1	ASSASGDRYSPLH
TRBV5-5	TRBJ2-7	TRBD1	ASSLAAGGYEQY
TRBV21-1	TRBJ2-2	-	ANRPGKNTGELF
TRBV6-5	TRBJ2-7	TRBD2	ASSYRWEGADEQY
TRBV18	TRBJ1-4	-	ASSAGGGTNEKLF